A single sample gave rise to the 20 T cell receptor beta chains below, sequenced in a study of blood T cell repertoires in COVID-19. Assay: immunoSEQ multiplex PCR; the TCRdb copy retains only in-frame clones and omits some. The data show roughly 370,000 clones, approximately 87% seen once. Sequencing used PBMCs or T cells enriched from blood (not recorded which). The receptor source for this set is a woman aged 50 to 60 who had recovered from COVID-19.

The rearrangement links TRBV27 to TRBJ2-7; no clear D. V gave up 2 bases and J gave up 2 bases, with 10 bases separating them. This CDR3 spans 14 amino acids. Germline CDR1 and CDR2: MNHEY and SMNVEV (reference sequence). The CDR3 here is CASSLGLSTYEQYF. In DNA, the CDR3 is TGTGCCAGCAGTTTAGGGCTGTCGACCTACGAGCAGTACTTC.

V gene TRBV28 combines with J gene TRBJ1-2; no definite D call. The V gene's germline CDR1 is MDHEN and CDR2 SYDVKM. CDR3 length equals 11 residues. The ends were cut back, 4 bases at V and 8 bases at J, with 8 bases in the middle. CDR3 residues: CASSSMRGYTF. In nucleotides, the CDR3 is TGTGCCAGCAGTTCCATGAGGGGCTACACCTTC.

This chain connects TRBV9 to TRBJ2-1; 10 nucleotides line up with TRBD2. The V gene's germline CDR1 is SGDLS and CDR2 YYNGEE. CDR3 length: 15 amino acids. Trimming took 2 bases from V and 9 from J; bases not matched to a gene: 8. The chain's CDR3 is CASSVLAGGIGEQFF. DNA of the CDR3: TGTGCCAGCAGCGTTTTAGCGGGGGGTATCGGTGAGCAGTTCTTC.

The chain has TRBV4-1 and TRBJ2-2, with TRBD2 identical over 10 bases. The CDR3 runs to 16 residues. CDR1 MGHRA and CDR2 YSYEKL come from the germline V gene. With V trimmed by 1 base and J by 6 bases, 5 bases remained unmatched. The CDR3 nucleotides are TGCGCCAGCAGCCAAGTCGGGACTAGCGACCCCGGGGAGCTGTTTTTT. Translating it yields CASSQVGTSDPGELFF.

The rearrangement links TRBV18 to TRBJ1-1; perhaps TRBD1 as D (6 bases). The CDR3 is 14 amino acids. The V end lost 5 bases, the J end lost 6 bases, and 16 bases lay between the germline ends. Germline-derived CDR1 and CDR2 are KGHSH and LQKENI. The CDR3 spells CASSTQGMEAEAFF. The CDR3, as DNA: TGTGCCAGCTCAACCCAGGGGATGGAGGCTGAAGCTTTCTTT.

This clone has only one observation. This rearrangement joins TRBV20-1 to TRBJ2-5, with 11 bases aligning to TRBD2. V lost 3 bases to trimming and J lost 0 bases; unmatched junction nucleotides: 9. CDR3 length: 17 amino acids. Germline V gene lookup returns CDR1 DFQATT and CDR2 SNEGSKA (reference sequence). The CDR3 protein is CSASGLAGGPYQETQYF. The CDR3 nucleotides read TGCAGTGCTAGTGGGCTAGCGGGGGGCCCGTACCAAGAGACCCAGTACTTC.

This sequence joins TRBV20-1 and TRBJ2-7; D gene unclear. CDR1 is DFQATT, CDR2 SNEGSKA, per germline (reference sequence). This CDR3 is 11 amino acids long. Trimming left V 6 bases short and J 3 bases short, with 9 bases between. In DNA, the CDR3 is TGCAGTGCCCACGCAGGCTACGAGCAGTACTTC. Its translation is CSAHAGYEQYF.

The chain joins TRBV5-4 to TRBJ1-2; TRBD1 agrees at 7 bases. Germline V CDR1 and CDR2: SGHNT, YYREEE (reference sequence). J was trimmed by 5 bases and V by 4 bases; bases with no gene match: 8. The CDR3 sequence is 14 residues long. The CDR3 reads CASSLTGTEYGYTF. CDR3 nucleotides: TGTGCCAGCAGCCTTACCGGGACAGAATATGGCTACACCTTC.

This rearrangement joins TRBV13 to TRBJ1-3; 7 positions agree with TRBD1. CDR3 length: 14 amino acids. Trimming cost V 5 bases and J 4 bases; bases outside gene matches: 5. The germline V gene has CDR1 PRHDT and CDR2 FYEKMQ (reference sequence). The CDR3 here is CASSPRDRGNTIYF. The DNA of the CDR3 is TGTGCCAGCAGCCCTAGGGACAGAGGAAACACCATATATTTT.

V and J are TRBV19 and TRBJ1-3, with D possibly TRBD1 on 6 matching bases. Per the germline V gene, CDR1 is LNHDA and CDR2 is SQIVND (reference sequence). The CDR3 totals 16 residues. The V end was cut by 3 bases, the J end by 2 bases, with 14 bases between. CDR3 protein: CASSIGQPGTGNTIYF. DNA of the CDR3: TGTGCCAGTAGTATTGGACAGCCGGGGACTGGAAACACCATATATTTT.

CDR3 sequence: CASSVGQGLYTGELFF. CDR3 nucleotide sequence: TGTGCCAGCAGTGTCGGACAGGGGCTCTATACCGGGGAGCTGTTTTTT. The chain uses TRBV2 and TRBJ2-2, with 9 bases that match TRBD1. The CDR3 is 16 amino acids. Unmatched junction bases numbered 8, after V lost 4 bases and J lost 5 bases. Germline CDR1 reads SNHLY; CDR2 reads FYNNEI.

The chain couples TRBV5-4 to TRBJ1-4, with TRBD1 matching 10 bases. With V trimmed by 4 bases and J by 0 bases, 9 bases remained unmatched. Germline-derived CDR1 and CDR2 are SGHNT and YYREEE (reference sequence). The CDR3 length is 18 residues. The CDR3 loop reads CASSPGQGTFATNEKLFF. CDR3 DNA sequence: TGTGCCAGCAGCCCGGGACAGGGGACGTTTGCAACTAATGAAAAACTGTTTTTT.

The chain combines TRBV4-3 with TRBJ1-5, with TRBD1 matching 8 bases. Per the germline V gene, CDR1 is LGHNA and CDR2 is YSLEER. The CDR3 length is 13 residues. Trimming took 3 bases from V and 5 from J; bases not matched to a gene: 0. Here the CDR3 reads CASSQDRDQPQHF. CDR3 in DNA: TGCGCCAGCAGCCAGGACAGGGATCAGCCCCAGCATTTT.

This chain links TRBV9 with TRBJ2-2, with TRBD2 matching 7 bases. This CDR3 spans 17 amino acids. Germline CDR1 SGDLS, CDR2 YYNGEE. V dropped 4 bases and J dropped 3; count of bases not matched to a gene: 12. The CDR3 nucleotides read TGTGCCAGCAGCCCTAAAGCGGGGTGGTATGACACCGGGGAGCTGTTTTTT. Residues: CASSPKAGWYDTGELFF.

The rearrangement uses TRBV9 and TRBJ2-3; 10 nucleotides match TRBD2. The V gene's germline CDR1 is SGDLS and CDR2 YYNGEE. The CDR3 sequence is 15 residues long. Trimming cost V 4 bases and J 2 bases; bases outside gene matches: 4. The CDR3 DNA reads TGTGCCAGCAGCCCCCTAGCGGGGGTCACAGATACGCAGTATTTT. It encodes CASSPLAGVTDTQYF. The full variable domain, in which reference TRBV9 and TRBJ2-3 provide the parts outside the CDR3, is DSGVTQTPKHLITATGQRVTLRCSPRSGDLSVYWYQQSLDQGLQFLIQYYNGEERAKGNILERFSAQQFPDLHSELNLSSLELGDSALYFCASSPLAGVTDTQYFGPGTRLTVL.

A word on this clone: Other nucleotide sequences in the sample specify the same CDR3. The chain's CDR3 is CASSPGGQNTGELFF. The CDR3 region has the DNA TGCGCCAGCAGCCCGGGAGGGCAGAACACCGGGGAGCTGTTTTTT. This chain uses TRBV5-1 with TRBJ2-2, with TRBD2 matching over 8 bases. The CDR3 is made up of 15 amino acids. Per the germline V gene, CDR1 is SGHRS and CDR2 is YFSETQ. V trimming: 4 bases; J trimming: 1 base; junction bases outside the gene matches: 3. The full variable domain, completed using reference TRBV5-1 and TRBJ2-2, is KAGVTQTPRYLIKTRGQQVTLSCSPISGHRSVSWYQQTPGQGLQFLFEYFSETQRNKGNFPGRFSGRQFSNSRSEMNVSTLELGDSALYLCASSPGGQNTGELFFGEGSRLTVL.

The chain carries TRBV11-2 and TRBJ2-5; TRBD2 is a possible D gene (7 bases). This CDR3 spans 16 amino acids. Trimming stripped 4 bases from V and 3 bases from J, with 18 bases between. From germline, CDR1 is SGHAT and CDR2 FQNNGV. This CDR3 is CASSSLRRGLKETQYF. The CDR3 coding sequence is TGTGCCAGCAGCTCCCTGAGGCGGGGGCTTAAAGAGACCCAGTACTTC.

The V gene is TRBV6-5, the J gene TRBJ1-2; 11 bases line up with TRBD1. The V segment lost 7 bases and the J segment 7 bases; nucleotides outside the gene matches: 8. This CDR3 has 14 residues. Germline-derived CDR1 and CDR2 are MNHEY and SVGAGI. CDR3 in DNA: TGTGCCAGCAAAGGGGGGACAGGGGGACGTGGCTACACCTTC. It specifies CASKGGTGGRGYTF.

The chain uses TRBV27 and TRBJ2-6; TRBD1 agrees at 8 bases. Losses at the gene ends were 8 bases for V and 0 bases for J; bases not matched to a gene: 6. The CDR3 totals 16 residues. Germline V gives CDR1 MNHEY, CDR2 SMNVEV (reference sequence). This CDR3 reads CASGGTGVSGANVLTF. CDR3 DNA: TGTGCCAGCGGAGGGACAGGCGTCTCTGGGGCCAACGTCCTGACTTTC.

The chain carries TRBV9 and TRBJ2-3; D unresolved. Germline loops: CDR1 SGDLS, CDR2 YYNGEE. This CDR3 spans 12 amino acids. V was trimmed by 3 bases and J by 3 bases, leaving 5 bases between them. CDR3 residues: CASSASTDTQYF. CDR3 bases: TGTGCCAGCAGCGCTAGTACAGATACGCAGTATTTT.